The source of this T cell receptor beta chain is a study of T cell changes during pregnancy in multiple sclerosis. TCRdb's copy holds only in-frame clones and misses some; the assay was immunoSEQ multiplex PCR. Among 30,000 to 35,000 clones listed, 75% to 90% were seen once. The CDR3 spans 12 residues. CDR1 and CDR2 from the germline V gene are SGDLS and YYNGEE. Trimming cost V 4 bases and J 8 bases, with 12 bases left between them. This clone was counted only a few times. The receptor was derived from a female donor with multiple sclerosis, enrolled in a pregnancy study. The J gene is TRBJ1-2, the V gene TRBV9, with D maybe TRBD1 (6 bases). The material sequenced was CD8+ T cells from peripheral blood mononuclear cells, taken after pregnancy. This CDR3 reads CASSSQGSGYTF. CDR3 sequence (DNA): TGTGCCAGCAGCTCACAGGGATCGGGCTACACCTTC. Filled out from reference TRBV9 and TRBJ1-2, the complete variable domain reads DSGVTQTPKHLITATGQRVTLRCSPRSGDLSVYWYQQSLDQGLQFLIQYYNGEERAKGNILERFSAQQFPDLHSELNLSSLELGDSALYFCASSSQGSGYTFGSGTRLTVV.